This T cell receptor (beta chain) was identified during a study of shared clonotypes between healthy human individuals. Some clones are missing from TCRdb's copy, which holds only in-frame ones; the method was immunoSEQ multiplex PCR. The sample has about a million clones, roughly 80% seen once; the top ten hold 1.2% to 1.5%. CDR3 length: 16 amino acids. Trimming cost V 1 base and J 0 bases; bases outside gene matches: 3. Looked up from germline, CDR1 is LGHNA and CDR2 is YNFKEQ. Input material: memory CD4+ T cells sorted from blood. Subset here: CD45RA-negative fraction. The chain has TRBV4-2 and TRBJ1-2; TRBD1 aligns across 9 bases. This clonotype originated in a man between 18 and 35 years old in good health. CDR3 loop: CASSQGQGGTNYGYTF. CDR3 bases: TGTGCCAGCAGCCAAGGACAGGGGGGGACTAACTATGGCTACACCTTC.